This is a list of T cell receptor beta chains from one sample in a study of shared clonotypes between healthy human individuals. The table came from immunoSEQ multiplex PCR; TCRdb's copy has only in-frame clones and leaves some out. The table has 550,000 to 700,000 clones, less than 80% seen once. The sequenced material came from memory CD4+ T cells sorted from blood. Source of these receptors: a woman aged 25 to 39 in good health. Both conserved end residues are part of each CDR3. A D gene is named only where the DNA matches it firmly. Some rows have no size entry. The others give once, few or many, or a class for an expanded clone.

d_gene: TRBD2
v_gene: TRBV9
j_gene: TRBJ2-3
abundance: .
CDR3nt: TGTGCCAGCAGCGGAAGGAAGGGACTAGCGGGAGGAGGAGATACGCAGTATTTT
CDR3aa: CASSGRKGLAGGGDTQYF

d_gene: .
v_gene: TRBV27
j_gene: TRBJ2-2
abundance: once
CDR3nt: TGTGCCAGCAGTTTCTTGCCAGGACGAGGGGCCAGAGGGGAGCTGTTTTTT
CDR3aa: CASSFLPGRGARGELFF

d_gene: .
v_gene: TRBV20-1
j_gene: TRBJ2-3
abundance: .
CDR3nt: TGCAGTGCGGACAGCACAGATACGCAGTATTTT
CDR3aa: CSADSTDTQYF

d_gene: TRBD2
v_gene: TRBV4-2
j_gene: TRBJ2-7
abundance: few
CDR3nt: TGTGCCAGCAGCCAAGGACTAGCGGGCTCCTACGAGCAGTACTTC
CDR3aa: CASSQGLAGSYEQYF

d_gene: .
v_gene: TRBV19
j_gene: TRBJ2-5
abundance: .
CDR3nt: TGTGCCAGTAGTATATGGCTAGGGAAGACCCAGTACTTC
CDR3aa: CASSIWLGKTQYF

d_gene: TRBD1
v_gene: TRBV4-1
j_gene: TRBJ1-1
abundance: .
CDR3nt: TGCGCCAGCAGCACTCACGTACAGGGGGCGCGACACACTGAAGCTTTCTTT
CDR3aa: CASSTHVQGARHTEAFF

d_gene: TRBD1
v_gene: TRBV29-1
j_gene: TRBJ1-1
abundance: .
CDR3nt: TGCAGCGTCGACAGGGACTACACTGAAGCTTTCTTT
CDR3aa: CSVDRDYTEAFF

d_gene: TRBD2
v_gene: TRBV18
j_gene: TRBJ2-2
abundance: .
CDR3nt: TGTGCCAGCTCACCACCTAGCGGGACGAACACCGGGGAGCTGTTTTTT
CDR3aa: CASSPPSGTNTGELFF

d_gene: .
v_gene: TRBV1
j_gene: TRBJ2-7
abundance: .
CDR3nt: TGCACCAGCCCCGGGGGGCCTTACGAGCAGTACTTC
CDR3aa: CTSPGGPYEQYF

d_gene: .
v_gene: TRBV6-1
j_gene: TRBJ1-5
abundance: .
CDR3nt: TGTGCCAGTACAGGTGTGGCCGATCAGCCCCAGCATTTT
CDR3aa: CASTGVADQPQHF

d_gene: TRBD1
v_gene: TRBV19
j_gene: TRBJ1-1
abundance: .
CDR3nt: TGTGCCAGTAGTGACAGGGCCTTGCTCACTGAAGCTTTCTTT
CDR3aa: CASSDRALLTEAFF

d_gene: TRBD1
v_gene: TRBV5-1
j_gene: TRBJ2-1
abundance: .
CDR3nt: TGCGCCAGCAGCTCTGACAGGGGGGACTACAATGAGCAGTTCTTC
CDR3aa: CASSSDRGDYNEQFF

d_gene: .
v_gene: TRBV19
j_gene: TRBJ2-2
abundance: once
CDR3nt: TGTGCCAGTAGTATAGGTGGAGGTTCCGGGGAGCTGTTTTTT
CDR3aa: CASSIGGGSGELFF

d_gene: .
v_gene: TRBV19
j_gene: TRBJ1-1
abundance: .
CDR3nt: TGTGCCAGTAGTGTCGCCGGGACCTGGTCCACTGAAGCTTTCTTT
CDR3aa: CASSVAGTWSTEAFF

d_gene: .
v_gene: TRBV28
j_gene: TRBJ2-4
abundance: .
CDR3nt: TGTGCCAGCAGTTTAGGTTCAGCCAAAAACATTCAGTACTTC
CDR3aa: CASSLGSAKNIQYF

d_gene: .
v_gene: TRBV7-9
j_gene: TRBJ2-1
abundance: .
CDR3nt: TGTGCCAGCAGCTTAGTGGAGGCCTCGGGGCAGTTCTTC
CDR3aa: CASSLVEASGQFF

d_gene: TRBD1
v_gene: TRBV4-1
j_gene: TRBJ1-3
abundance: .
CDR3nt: TGCGCCAGCAGCCAGGGACAGGGAGCTGGAAACACCATATATTTT
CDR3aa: CASSQGQGAGNTIYF

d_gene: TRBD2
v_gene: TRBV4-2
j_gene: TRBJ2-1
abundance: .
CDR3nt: TGTGCCAGCAGCCAAGATTTTAGGACTAGCGGGTATTATGAGCAGTTCTTC
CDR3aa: CASSQDFRTSGYYEQFF

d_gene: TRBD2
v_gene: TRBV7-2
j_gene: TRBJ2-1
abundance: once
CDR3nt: TGTGCCAGCAGCTTATTTCCGGGACTAGCGGGGGGGGAGTTCTTC
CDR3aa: CASSLFPGLAGGEFF

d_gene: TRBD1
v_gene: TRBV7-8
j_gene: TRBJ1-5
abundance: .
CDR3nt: TGTGCCAGCAGTTCAGCACAGGGGTTCAATCAGCCCCAGCATTTT
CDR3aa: CASSSAQGFNQPQHF

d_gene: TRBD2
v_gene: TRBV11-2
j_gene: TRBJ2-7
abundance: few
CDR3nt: TGTGCCAGCAGCCCCGGACTAGCGGGAGCGTCCGAGCAGTACTTC
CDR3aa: CASSPGLAGASEQYF

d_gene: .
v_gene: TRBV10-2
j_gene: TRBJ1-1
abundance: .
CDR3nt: TGCGCCAGCAGTGAGTCGAGCTTCAGGGGCGACACTGAAGCTTTCTTT
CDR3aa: CASSESSFRGDTEAFF

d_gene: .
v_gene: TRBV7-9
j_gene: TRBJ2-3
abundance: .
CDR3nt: TGTGCCAGCAGCCCGAGGGGCGGGTTGGCAGATACGCAGTATTTT
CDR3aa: CASSPRGGLADTQYF

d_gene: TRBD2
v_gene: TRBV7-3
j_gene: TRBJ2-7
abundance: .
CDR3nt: TGTGCCAGCAGCTCAGCGGGAGGGCCGGGGTACGAGCAGTACTTC
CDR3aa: CASSSAGGPGYEQYF

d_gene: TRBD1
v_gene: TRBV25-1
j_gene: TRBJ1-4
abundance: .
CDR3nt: TGTGCCAGCAGTGGCGGGACAGAACTGTTTTTT
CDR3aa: CASSGGTELFF

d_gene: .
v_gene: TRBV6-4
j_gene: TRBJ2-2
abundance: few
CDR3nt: TGTGCCAGCAGTGAACAGGCGGACGGGGAGCTGTTTTTT
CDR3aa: CASSEQADGELFF

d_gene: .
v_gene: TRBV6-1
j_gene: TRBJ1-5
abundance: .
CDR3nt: TGTGCCAGCAGCCTAAACATTGATCAGCCCCAGCATTTT
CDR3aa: CASSLNIDQPQHF

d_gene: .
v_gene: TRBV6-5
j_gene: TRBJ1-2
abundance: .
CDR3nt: TGTGCCAGCAGTTACTCGAAGGATTATGGCTACACCTTC
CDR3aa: CASSYSKDYGYTF

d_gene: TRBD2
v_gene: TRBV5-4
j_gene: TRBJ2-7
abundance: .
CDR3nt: TGTGCCAGCAGCTTGAGGGGGACTAGCGGGAGAGGCGAGCAGTACTTC
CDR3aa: CASSLRGTSGRGEQYF

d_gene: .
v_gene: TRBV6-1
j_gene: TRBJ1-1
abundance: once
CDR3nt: TGTGCCAGCAGTGAACATTCTGCGGGAACAAGGGAAGCTTTCTTT
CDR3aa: CASSEHSAGTREAFF

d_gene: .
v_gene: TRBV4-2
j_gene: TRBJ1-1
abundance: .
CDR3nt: TGTGCCAGCAGCCAAGATCTTCTGAACACTGAAGCTTTCTTT
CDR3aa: CASSQDLLNTEAFF

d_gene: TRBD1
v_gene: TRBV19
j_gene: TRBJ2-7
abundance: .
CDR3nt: TGTGCCAGTAGTACCCGGGACAGGGGACTACGAGCGGGAGCAGCCTACGAGCAGTACTTC
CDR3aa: CASSTRDRGLRAGAAYEQYF

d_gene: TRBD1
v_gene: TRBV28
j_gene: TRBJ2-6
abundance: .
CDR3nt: TGTGCCAGCAGTTCAGGGGGCACTGGGGCCAACGTCCTGACTTTC
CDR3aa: CASSSGGTGANVLTF

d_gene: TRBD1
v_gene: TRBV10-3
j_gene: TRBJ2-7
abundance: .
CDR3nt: TGTGCCATCAGTGACCAAGGGACAGGCCGTGCCTACGAGCAGTACTTC
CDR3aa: CAISDQGTGRAYEQYF

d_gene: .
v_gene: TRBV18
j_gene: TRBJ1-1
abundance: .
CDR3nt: TGTGCCAGCTCACCAGGCGCAGCAGAAACTGAAGCTTTCTTT
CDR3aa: CASSPGAAETEAFF

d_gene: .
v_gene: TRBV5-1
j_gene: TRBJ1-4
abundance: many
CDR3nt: TGCGCCAGCAGCTTGGCCAGAGGCGGCGGGAATGAAAAACTGTTTTTT
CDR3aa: CASSLARGGGNEKLFF

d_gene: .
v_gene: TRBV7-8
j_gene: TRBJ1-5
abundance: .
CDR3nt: TGTGCCAGCAGCTCCGCGACCGGCAATCAGCCCCAGCATTTT
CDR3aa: CASSSATGNQPQHF

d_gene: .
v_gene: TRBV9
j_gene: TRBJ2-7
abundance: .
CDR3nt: TGTGCCAGCAGCGTAGGTGACAGGACCTACGAGCAGTACTTC
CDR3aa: CASSVGDRTYEQYF

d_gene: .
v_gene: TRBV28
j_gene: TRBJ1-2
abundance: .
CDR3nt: TGTGCCAGCAGTAGTCACCAGGGTTATGGCTACACCTTC
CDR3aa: CASSSHQGYGYTF

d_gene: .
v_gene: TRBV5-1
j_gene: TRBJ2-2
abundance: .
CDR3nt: TGCGCCAGCAGCTTGGGCAGTCAGGCCACCGGGGAGCTGTTTTTT
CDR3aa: CASSLGSQATGELFF

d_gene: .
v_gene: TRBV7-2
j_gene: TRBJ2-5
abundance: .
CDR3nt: TGTGCCAGCAGCTTACAACGGAATCAAGAGACCCAGTACTTC
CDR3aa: CASSLQRNQETQYF

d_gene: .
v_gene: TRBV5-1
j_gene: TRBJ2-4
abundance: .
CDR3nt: TGCGCCAGCAGCTTGGATAGAGGGAGGGCCAAAAACATTCAGTACTTC
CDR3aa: CASSLDRGRAKNIQYF

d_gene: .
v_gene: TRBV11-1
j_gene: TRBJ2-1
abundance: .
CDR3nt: TGTGCCAGCAGCTCCCAGACCCTCTACAATGAGCAGTTCTTC
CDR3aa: CASSSQTLYNEQFF

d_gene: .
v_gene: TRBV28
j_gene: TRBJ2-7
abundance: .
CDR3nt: TGTGCCAGCAGTTTAAGTGGGAACTCCTACGAGCAGTACTTC
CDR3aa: CASSLSGNSYEQYF

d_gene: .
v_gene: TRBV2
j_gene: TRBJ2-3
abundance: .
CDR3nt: TGTGCCAGCAGCCCACCTAGCACCACGACAGATACGCAGTATTTT
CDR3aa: CASSPPSTTTDTQYF

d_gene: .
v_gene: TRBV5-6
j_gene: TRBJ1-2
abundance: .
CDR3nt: TGTGCCAGCAGCCCATCCGGCTATGGCTACACCTTC
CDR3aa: CASSPSGYGYTF

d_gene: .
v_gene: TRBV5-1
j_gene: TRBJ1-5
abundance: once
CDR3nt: TGCGCCAGCAGCTTGGGGCACGGGGATCAGCCCCAGCATTTT
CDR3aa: CASSLGHGDQPQHF

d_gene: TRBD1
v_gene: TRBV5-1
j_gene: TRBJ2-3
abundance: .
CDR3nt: TGCGCCAGCAGTACCGGGACAGCCACAGATACGCAGTATTTT
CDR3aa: CASSTGTATDTQYF

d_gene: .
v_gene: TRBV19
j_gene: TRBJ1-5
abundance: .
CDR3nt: TGTGCCAGTAGTAGGACAGAGGATCAGCCCCAGCATTTT
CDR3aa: CASSRTEDQPQHF

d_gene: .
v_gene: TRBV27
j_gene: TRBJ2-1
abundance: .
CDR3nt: TGTGCCAGCAGTTCGGGGCGCTGGAGCTCCTACAATGAGCAGTTCTTC
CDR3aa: CASSSGRWSSYNEQFF

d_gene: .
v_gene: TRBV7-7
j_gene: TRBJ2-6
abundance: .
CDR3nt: TGTGCCAGCAGCTTAGGAAGCTCTGGGGCCAACGTCCTGACTTTC
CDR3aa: CASSLGSSGANVLTF

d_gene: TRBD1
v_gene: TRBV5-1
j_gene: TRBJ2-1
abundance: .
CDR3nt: TGCGCCAGCAGCTTGGCGGACAGGGGCAATGAGCAGTTCTTC
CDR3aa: CASSLADRGNEQFF

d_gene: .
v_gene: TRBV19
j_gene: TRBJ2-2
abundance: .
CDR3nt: TGTGCCAGTACCAACTGGGGGATAAACACCGGGGAGCTGTTTTTT
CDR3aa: CASTNWGINTGELFF

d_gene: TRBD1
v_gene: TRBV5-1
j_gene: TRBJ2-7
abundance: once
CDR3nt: TGCGCCAGCAGCCCCGGACAGGGGGCGTGGGAGCAGTACTTC
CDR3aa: CASSPGQGAWEQYF

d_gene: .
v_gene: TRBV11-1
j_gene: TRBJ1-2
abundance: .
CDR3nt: TGTGCCAGCAGCTTAGGAAACAGTAACTATGGCTACACCTTC
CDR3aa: CASSLGNSNYGYTF